These 26 T cell receptor beta chains were sequenced from one sample in a study of spatial heterogeneity in lung cancer. Study findings and constraints: It was found that expanded intratumoral alpha and beta TCR counts tracked tumor mutation counts.

TCRdb re-called the 5' RACE reads with MiXCR, one entry per CDR3 protein. Altogether fewer than 7,500 distinct CDR3 sequences are present, less than 15% being singletons, with the ten largest covering about 11%. Time point: sample taken at primary tumor resection. Their antigen targets remain unknown. Here the sequenced sample was lung tumor tissue, taken at surgery. The receptor source for this set is a male donor with early-stage non-small cell lung cancer.

This clonotype rates as medium-sized. Within a library made for alpha chains, this beta chain is off target, and its count is uninformative. The chain links TRBV27 to TRBJ2-2, with no clear D. The CDR3 runs to 13 residues. Per the germline V gene, CDR1 is MNHEY and CDR2 is SMNVEV (reference sequence). V gave up 3 bases and J gave up 4 bases, with 6 bases separating them. For the CDR3, the DNA is TGTGCCAGCAGTTTTAAACGCACCGGGGAGCTGTTTTTT. Protein product: CASSFKRTGELFF.

By sample fraction, this clonotype is medium-sized. This beta chain represents an off-target read in a library built for alpha chains; its size is of limited meaning. The rearrangement uses TRBV10-1 and TRBJ2-2; D uncertain. Germline V lookup: CDR1 WNHNN, CDR2 SYGVQD (reference sequence). V dropped 6 bases and J dropped 0 bases, with 5 bases sitting between them. The CDR3 has 13 residues. This CDR3 reads CASRDANTGELFF. The CDR3 DNA reads as TGCGCCAGCAGGGACGCGAACACCGGGGAGCTGTTTTTT.

This clonotype was observed once. Since the library was made to target alpha chains, this beta chain is a stray read and its abundance is not meaningful. The J gene is TRBJ2-7, the V gene TRBV5-4, with D perhaps TRBD2 (6 bases). CDR1 and CDR2 (germline): SGHNT, YYREEE (reference sequence). The CDR3 extends over 13 amino acids. V was cut by 1 base and J by 4 bases, with 9 bases left in between. Here the CDR3 DNA reads TGTGCCAGCAGCTTGTTCGGGAGATACGAGCAGTACTTC. It specifies CASSLFGRYEQYF.

Many counts were recorded for this clonotype. Since the library was made to target alpha chains, this beta chain is a stray read and its abundance is not meaningful. The genes are TRBV4-2 and TRBJ1-4; no clear D gene. The germline gives CDR1 LGHNA, CDR2 YNFKEQ. V was pared by 4 bases and J by 0 bases, with 6 bases between. The CDR3 covers 14 residues. The CDR3 nucleotides read TGTGCCAGCAGCCGCTACTCAACTAATGAAAAACTGTTTTTT. It encodes CASSRYSTNEKLFF.

This clonotype was found a few times. A library prepared for alpha chains yielded this beta chain as an off-target read; its size is of little meaning. The V call is TRBV9, the J call TRBJ2-3, with D unclear. Trimming removed 2 bases at V and 3 bases at J, with 4 bases between. Looked up from germline, CDR1 is SGDLS and CDR2 is YYNGEE. The length of the CDR3 is 12 residues. CDR3 amino acids: CASSVRTDTQYF. The CDR3 coding sequence is TGTGCCAGCAGCGTCAGGACAGATACGCAGTATTTT. Using reference TRBV9 and TRBJ2-3 for the parts outside the CDR3, the full variable domain is DSGVTQTPKHLITATGQRVTLRCSPRSGDLSVYWYQQSLDQGLQFLIQYYNGEERAKGNILERFSAQQFPDLHSELNLSSLELGDSALYFCASSVRTDTQYFGPGTRLTVL.

In this sample, this clonotype is large. For a library built for alpha chains, this beta chain is a stray read; little rests on its size. The chain has TRBV28 and TRBJ2-7; 7 bases map to TRBD1. J was trimmed by 5 bases and V by 4 bases; bases with no gene match: 11. Germline V gives CDR1 MDHEN, CDR2 SYDVKM. The CDR3 covers 15 residues. The CDR3 protein is CASSSTTTGFDEQYF. CDR3 DNA sequence: TGTGCCAGCAGTTCGACAACGACAGGGTTCGACGAGCAGTACTTC.

In this sample, this clonotype turned up many times. The library was built for alpha chains, so this beta chain is an off-target read and its size means little. The chain recombines TRBV5-4 with TRBJ2-2; TRBD2 might be the D (6 bases). Per germline, CDR1 SGHNT and CDR2 YYREEE (reference sequence). This CDR3 is 16 amino acids long. Trimming shortened V by 3 bases and J by 3 bases, and 15 bases separated the two germline ends. The CDR3 DNA follows: TGTGCCAGCAGCTCGACGGCCGGGAGAGACACCGGGGAGCTGTTTTTT. Translated: CASSSTAGRDTGELFF.

In this sample, this clonotype is medium-sized. One end of the junction is discordant with germline, which a read error may explain. This beta chain slipped into a library made for alpha chains as a stray read, so its size is not meaningful. The V gene is TRBV28, the J gene TRBJ2-3; a possible D gene is TRBD1 (7 bases). Germline values: CDR1 MDHEN, CDR2 SYDVKM. The CDR3 runs to 14 residues. CDR3 sequence reads: CASILQGRPDTQYF. CDR3 nucleotides: TGTGCCAGCATTTTACAGGGGAGGCCAGATACGCAGTATTTT.

The table lists this clonotype with many counts. The junction shows a germline mismatch at one end, possibly a read error. The size of this beta chain means little, since it is a stray read in a library made for alpha chains. This chain joins TRBV7-2 and TRBJ2-5; 8 bases agree with TRBD2. CDR1 and CDR2 from the germline V gene are SGHTA and FQGNSA. The CDR3 runs to 15 residues. The CDR3 loop reads CVSSQIRGGRETQYF. DNA for the CDR3: TGTGTCAGCAGCCAGATCCGGGGGGGAAGGGAGACCCAGTACTTC.

Note on this clonotype: The size of this beta chain means little, since it is a stray read in a library made for alpha chains. The chain has TRBV6-5 and TRBJ2-7, with 8 nucleotides matching TRBD1. Germline lookup yields CDR1 MNHEY and CDR2 SVGAGI. CDR3 length equals 14 residues. V gave up 2 bases and J gave up 5 bases; unmatched junction bases: 5. CDR3 DNA sequence: TGTGCCAGCAGTTACGGGGACAGGTTCCACGAGCAGTACTTC. Its protein is CASSYGDRFHEQYF.

In its sample, this clonotype is medium-sized. This beta chain is off target for a library built for alpha chains, so its abundance means little. The rearrangement joins TRBV12-3 or TRBV12-4 to TRBJ2-5; D possibly uses TRBD1 or TRBD2 (5 bases each). V lost 8 bases and J 6 bases, leaving 16 bases between the germline ends. The CDR3 covers 13 residues. As DNA, the CDR3 is TGTGCCAGCCGGGGACCGGCAGAGCAGACCCAGTACTTC. It codes for CASRGPAEQTQYF.

This clonotype was detected ten times or more. The library was prepared for alpha chains; this beta chain is a stray read, so its frequency means little. The genes are TRBV13 and TRBJ2-3; 14 bases map to TRBD2. This CDR3 spans 17 amino acids. V dropped 5 bases and J dropped 2; count of bases not matched to a gene: 6. Germline assignment: CDR1 PRHDT and CDR2 FYEKMQ (reference sequence). In DNA form, the CDR3 reads TGTGCCAGCAGCCAAAGACTAGCGGGAGGGATCACAGATACGCAGTATTTT. It yields the protein CASSQRLAGGITDTQYF.

This clonotype is medium-sized within its sample. The library was designed around alpha chains, so this beta chain is a stray read whose abundance carries little weight. V and J are TRBV6-5 and TRBJ1-5; D may be TRBD1 (6 bases). CDR1 and CDR2 from the germline V gene are MNHEY and SVGAGI. This CDR3 is built from 15 residues. V shed 6 bases and J shed 2 bases, with 14 bases lying between them. The CDR3 DNA reads TGTGCCAGCAGCAGAACGGGGGGCGGCAATCAGCCCCAGCATTTT. Amino acid sequence: CASSRTGGGNQPQHF.

This clonotype was picked up a small number of times. As an off-target read in a library built for alpha chains, this beta chain has a frequency of little significance. The rearrangement uses TRBV6-6 and TRBJ2-2; 11 bases line up with TRBD1. Germline V CDR1 and CDR2: MNHNY, SVGAGI (reference sequence). The CDR3 loop spans 14 amino acids. Trimming at V came to 6 bases and at J to 5 bases, leaving 2 bases not matched to a gene. The CDR3 DNA is TGTGCCAGCAGGGACAGGGGGCTTACCGGGGAGCTGTTTTTT. It yields the protein CASRDRGLTGELFF.

Within the sample, this clonotype is medium-sized. Since it is a stray read in a library aimed at alpha chains, this beta chain has a size that is not meaningful. The V call is TRBV29-1, the J call TRBJ2-3, with a weak D call TRBD2 (5 bases). Germline CDR1 and CDR2: SQVTM and ANQGSEA. V was clipped by 8 bases and J by 3 bases, with 6 bases between them. The CDR3 extends over 10 amino acids. The CDR3 is CSSGTDTQYF. CDR3 coding DNA: TGCAGCTCGGGGACAGATACGCAGTATTTT.

In its sample, this clonotype was seen a few times. In a library made to pick up alpha chains, this beta chain is a stray read with a size that means little. The chain carries TRBV3-1 and TRBJ2-4, with D unresolved. The V end lost 3 bases, the J end lost 5 bases, and 11 bases lay between the germline ends. The CDR3 consists of 14 residues. Germline CDR1 is LGHDT and CDR2 is YNNKEL (reference sequence). DNA of the CDR3: TGTGCCAGCAGCCATTCCGCACCCCAAAACATTCAGTACTTC. Its translation is CASSHSAPQNIQYF.

About this clonotype itself: This beta chain slipped into a library made for alpha chains as a stray read, so its size is not meaningful. The rearrangement links TRBV12-3 or TRBV12-4 to TRBJ2-7, with 9 bases that match TRBD2. J was trimmed by 5 bases and V by 6 bases; bases with no gene match: 11. The CDR3 runs 15 residues. The CDR3 loop reads CASSLSGGIPHEQYF. CDR3 in DNA: TGTGCCAGCAGCCTTAGCGGGGGCATCCCCCACGAGCAGTACTTC.

This clonotype was seen more than once but under ten times. The size of this beta chain means little, since it is a stray read in a library made for alpha chains. J is TRBJ2-7 and V is TRBV28; D may correspond to TRBD1 or TRBD2 (5 bases each). The CDR3 totals 15 residues. Trimming stripped 6 bases from V and 4 bases from J, with 19 bases between. Germline V gene data show CDR1 as MDHEN and CDR2 as SYDVKM. The CDR3 region has the DNA TGTGCCAGCAGCCTTGGGGGACCTCCGACTTACGAGCAGTACTTC. This sequence encodes CASSLGGPPTYEQYF.

Ten or more counts support this clonotype. This beta chain represents an off-target read in a library built for alpha chains; its size is of limited meaning. The V call is TRBV7-9, the J call TRBJ2-1; 13 bases align to TRBD2. The ends lost 5 bases at V and 6 bases at J; junction bases unmatched: 10. This CDR3 comprises 17 residues. The V gene's germline CDR1 is SEHNR and CDR2 FQNEAQ (reference sequence). The CDR3 coding sequence is TGTGCCAGCAGCATGTGGACTAGCGGGAGATCGACCAATGAGCAGTTCTTC. Amino acid sequence: CASSMWTSGRSTNEQFF.

This clonotype was seen many times. Its ends do not fully match the called genes, so a read error is possible. The library was prepared for alpha chains; this beta chain is a stray read, so its frequency means little. V usage is TRBV2 and J usage is TRBJ2-7; TRBD2 aligns across 12 bases. Germline CDR1 and CDR2: SNHLY and FYNNEI. CDR3 size: 12 residues. The CDR3 nucleotides are TGTGCCAGCAGAGTGACTAGCGGGAGACTTGACTTC. This translates into CASRVTSGRLDF.

A note on this clonotype: A library prepared for alpha chains yielded this beta chain as an off-target read; its size is of little meaning. The chain uses TRBV12-3 or TRBV12-4 and TRBJ2-2, with a possible D match to TRBD1 (6 bases). Trimming shortened V by 5 bases and J by 0 bases, and 13 bases separated the two germline ends. The CDR3 spans 16 residues. CDR3 sequence: CASSQLGDTNTGELFF. The CDR3, as DNA: TGTGCCAGCAGTCAGCTAGGGGACACGAACACCGGGGAGCTGTTTTTT.

About this clonotype: The library was built for alpha chains, so this beta chain is an off-target read and its size means little. The rearrangement joins TRBV12-3 or TRBV12-4 to TRBJ1-3; the D is unclear. The CDR3 length is 15 residues. V was pared by 5 bases and J by 0 bases, with 11 bases between. The CDR3 sequence: CASSHPGASGNTIYF. The CDR3 coding sequence is TGTGCCAGCAGTCACCCAGGAGCCTCTGGAAACACCATATATTTT.

This clonotype was detected many times. This beta chain represents an off-target read in a library built for alpha chains; its size is of limited meaning. This chain connects TRBV7-6 to TRBJ2-1, with D possibly called TRBD1 or TRBD2 (5 bases each). Trimming stripped 5 bases from V and 13 bases from J, with 15 bases between. The germline gives CDR1 SGHVS, CDR2 FNYEAQ. CDR3 length: 12 residues. The CDR3: CASSPGPPTQFF. Here the CDR3 DNA reads TGTGCCAGCAGCCCGGGACCCCCGACCCAGTTCTTC.

This clonotype was picked up many times. Little can be read into the size of this beta chain, an off-target read in a library designed for alpha chains. The V and J genes are TRBV7-2 and TRBJ2-1, with 7 bases lining up with TRBD2. CDR1 SGHTA and CDR2 FQGNSA come from the germline V gene. The CDR3 contains 15 residues. Trimming at V came to 0 bases and at J to 7 bases, leaving 6 bases not matched to a gene. The CDR3 DNA is TGTGCCAGCAGCTTAGCAGGCGGCGGGAGAAATGAGCAGTTCTTC. It specifies CASSLAGGGRNEQFF.

This clonotype was counted ten times or more. This beta chain is off target for a library built for alpha chains, so its abundance means little. The rearrangement uses TRBV10-2 and TRBJ2-7; TRBD2 matches 8 bases. CDR3 size: 14 residues. After removal of 3 bases from V and 4 bases from J, the junction contained 5 bases not matched to a gene. CDR1 is WSHSY and CDR2 is SAAADI in the germline V gene. The CDR3 sequence is CASSDREGHYEQYF. CDR3 nucleotide sequence: TGCGCCAGCAGTGATCGGGAGGGCCATTACGAGCAGTACTTC.

Concerning this clonotype itself: This beta chain is a stray sequence in a library constructed for alpha chains; its clone size is not meaningful. V usage is TRBV6-4 and J usage is TRBJ2-1, with 10 bases fitting TRBD2. Trimming took 4 bases from V and 8 from J; bases not matched to a gene: 8. The CDR3 covers 15 residues. Germline V lookup: CDR1 MRHNA, CDR2 SNTAGT. CDR3 sequence: CASSVGLAGVDEQFF. CDR3 DNA: TGTGCCAGCAGTGTCGGTCTAGCGGGAGTCGATGAGCAGTTCTTC.